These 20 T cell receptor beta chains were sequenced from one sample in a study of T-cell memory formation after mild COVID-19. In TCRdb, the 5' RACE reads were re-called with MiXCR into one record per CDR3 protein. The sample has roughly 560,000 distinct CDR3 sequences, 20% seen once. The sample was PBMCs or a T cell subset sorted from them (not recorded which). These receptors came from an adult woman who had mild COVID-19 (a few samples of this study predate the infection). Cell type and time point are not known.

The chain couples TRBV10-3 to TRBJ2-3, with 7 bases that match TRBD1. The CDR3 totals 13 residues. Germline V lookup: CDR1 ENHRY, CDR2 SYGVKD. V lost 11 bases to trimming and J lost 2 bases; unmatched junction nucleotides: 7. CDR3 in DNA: TGTGCCGCTTCAGGGGGACCCACAGATACGCAGTATTTT. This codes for CAASGGPTDTQYF.

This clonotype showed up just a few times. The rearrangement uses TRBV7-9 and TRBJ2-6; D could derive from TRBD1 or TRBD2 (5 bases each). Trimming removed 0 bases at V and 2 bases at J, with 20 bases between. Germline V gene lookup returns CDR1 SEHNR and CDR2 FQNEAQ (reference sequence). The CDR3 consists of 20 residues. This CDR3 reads CASSLAIAGLQRTGANVLTF. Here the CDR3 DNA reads TGTGCCAGCAGCTTAGCGATCGCAGGGCTGCAGCGGACTGGGGCCAACGTCCTGACTTTC.

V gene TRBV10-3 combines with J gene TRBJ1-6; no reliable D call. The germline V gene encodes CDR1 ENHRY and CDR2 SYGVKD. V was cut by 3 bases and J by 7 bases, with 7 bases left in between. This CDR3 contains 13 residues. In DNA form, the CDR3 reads TGTGCCATCAGTGAAAAAAGGAATTCACCCCTCCACTTT. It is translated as CAISEKRNSPLHF.

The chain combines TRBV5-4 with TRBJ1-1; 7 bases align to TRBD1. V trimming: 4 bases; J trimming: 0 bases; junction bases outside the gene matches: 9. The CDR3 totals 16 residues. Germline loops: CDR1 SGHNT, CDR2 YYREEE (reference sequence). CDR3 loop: CASSRGQSVMNTEAFF. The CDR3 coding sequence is TGTGCCAGCAGCCGGGGACAGAGTGTCATGAACACTGAAGCTTTCTTT.

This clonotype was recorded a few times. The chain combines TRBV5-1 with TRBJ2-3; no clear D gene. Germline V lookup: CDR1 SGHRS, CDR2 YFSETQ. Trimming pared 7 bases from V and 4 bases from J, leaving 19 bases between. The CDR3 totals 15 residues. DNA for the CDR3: TGCGCCAGCCGACCCTGGGCTAGGTCTCCAGATACGCAGTATTTT. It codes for CASRPWARSPDTQYF.

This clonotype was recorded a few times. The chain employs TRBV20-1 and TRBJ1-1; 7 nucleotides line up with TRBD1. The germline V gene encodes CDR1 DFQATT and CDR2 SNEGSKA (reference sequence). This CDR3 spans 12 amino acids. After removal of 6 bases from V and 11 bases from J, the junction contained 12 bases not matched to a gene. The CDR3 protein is CSAERQGEVAFF. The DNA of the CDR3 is TGCAGTGCAGAACGACAGGGTGAGGTGGCTTTCTTT.

The CDR3 nucleotides are TGTGCCTGGAGTGTATGGGGACAGGGGACGCAGCCCCAGCATTTT. It is translated as CAWSVWGQGTQPQHF. J is TRBJ1-5 and V is TRBV30, with TRBD1 identical over 10 bases. Germline-derived CDR1 and CDR2 are GTSNPN and SVGIG (reference sequence). With 0 bases clipped from V and 7 bases from J, the junction kept 6 bases outside the gene matches. This CDR3 is built from 15 residues.

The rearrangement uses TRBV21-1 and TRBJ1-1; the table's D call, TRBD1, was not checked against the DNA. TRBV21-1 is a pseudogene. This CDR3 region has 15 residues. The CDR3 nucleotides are TGTGCCAGCAGCAAAGTAGAAACAGGGTGCACTGAAGCTTTCTTT. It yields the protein CASSKVETGCTEAFF.

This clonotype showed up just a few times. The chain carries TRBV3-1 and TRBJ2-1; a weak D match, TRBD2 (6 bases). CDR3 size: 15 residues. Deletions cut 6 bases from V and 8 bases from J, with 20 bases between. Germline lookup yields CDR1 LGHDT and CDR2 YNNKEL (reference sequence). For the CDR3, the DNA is TGTGCCAGCAGTGACCTACTAGCCCCTAGAGATGAGCAGTTCTTC. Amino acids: CASSDLLAPRDEQFF.

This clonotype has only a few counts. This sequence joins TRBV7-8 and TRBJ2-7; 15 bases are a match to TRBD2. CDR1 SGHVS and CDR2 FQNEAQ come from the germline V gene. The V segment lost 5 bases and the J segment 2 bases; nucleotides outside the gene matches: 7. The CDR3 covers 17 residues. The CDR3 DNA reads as TGTGCCAGCAGCCGCGGACTAGCGGGGGGGTTTACCTACGAGCAGTACTTC. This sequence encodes CASSRGLAGGFTYEQYF.

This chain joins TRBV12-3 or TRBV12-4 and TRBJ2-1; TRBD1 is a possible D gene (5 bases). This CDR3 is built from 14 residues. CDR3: CAIRGPQSYNEQFF. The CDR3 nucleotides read TGTGCTATAAGGGGTCCCCAGTCCTACAATGAGCAGTTCTTC.

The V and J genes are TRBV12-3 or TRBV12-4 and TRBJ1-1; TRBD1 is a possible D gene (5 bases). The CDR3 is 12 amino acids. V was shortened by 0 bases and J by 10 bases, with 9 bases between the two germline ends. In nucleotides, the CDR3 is TGTGCCAGCAGTTTAGCCGGTGGGGCAGCTTTCTTT. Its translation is CASSLAGGAAFF.

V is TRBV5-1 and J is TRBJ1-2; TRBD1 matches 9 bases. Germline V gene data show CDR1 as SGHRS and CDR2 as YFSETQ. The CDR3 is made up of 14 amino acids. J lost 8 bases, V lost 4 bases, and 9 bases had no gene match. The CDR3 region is CASSATGTGNGYTF. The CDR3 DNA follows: TGCGCCAGCAGCGCTACCGGGACAGGGAACGGCTACACCTTC.

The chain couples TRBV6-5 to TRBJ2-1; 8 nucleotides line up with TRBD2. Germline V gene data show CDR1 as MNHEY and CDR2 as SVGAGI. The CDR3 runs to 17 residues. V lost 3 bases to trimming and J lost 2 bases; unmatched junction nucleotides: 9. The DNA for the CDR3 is TGTGCCAGCAGTTATGATGGCGGGAGGAATACCTACAATGAGCAGTTCTTC. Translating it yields CASSYDGGRNTYNEQFF.

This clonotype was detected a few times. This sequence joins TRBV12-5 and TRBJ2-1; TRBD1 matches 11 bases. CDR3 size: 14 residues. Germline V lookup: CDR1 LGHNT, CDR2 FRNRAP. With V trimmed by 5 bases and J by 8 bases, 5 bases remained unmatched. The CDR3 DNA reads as TGTGCTAGTGGTAAGGGACAGGGGGGTGATGAGCAGTTCTTC. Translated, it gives CASGKGQGGDEQFF. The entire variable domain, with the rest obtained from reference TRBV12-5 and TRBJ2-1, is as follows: DARVTQTPRHKVTEMGQEVTMRCQPILGHNTVFWYRQTMMQGLELLAYFRNRAPLDDSGMPKDRFSAEMPDATLATLKIQPSEPRDSAVYFCASGKGQGGDEQFFGPGTRLTVL.

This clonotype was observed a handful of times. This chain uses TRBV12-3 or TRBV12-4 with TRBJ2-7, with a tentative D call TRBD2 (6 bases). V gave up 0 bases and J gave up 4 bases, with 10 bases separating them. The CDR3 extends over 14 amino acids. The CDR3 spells CASSLAGGVYEQYF. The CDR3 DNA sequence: TGTGCCAGCAGTTTAGCGGGAGGAGTTTACGAGCAGTACTTC.

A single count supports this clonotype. The CDR3 loop reads CASSGYRVLEQFF. CDR3 nucleotides: TGTGCCAGCAGCGGATACAGGGTCCTTGAGCAGTTCTTC. The chain has TRBV11-3 and TRBJ2-1; possible D gene TRBD1, 6 bases. Germline lookup yields CDR1 SGHNT and CDR2 YENEEA. Trimming stripped 5 bases from V and 9 bases from J, with 14 bases between. The CDR3 is 13 amino acids.

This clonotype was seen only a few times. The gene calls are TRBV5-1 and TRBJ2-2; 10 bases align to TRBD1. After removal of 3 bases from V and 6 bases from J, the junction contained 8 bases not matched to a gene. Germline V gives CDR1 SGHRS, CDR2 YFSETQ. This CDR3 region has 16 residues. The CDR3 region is CASSSGQGRSSGELFF. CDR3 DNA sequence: TGCGCCAGCAGCTCGGGACAGGGGCGGAGCTCCGGGGAGCTGTTTTTT. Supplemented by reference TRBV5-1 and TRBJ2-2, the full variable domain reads KAGVTQTPRYLIKTRGQQVTLSCSPISGHRSVSWYQQTPGQGLQFLFEYFSETQRNKGNFPGRFSGRQFSNSRSEMNVSTLELGDSALYLCASSSGQGRSSGELFFGEGSRLTVL.

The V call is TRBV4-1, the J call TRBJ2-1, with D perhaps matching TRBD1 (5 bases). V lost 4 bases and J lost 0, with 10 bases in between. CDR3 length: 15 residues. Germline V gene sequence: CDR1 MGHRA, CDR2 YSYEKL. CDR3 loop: CASSRGHSSYNEQFF. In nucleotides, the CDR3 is TGCGCCAGCAGCCGCGGACACAGCTCCTACAATGAGCAGTTCTTC.

The CDR3 spells CSARDHRGTNTGELFF. The CDR3 DNA sequence: TGCAGTGCTAGAGATCACAGGGGAACGAACACCGGGGAGCTGTTTTTT. The rearrangement links TRBV20-1 to TRBJ2-2; 7 nucleotides match TRBD1. The J segment lost 0 bases and the V segment lost 0 bases, leaving 4 bases of the junction unmatched. The CDR3 is 16 residues long. CDR1 and CDR2 from the germline V gene are DFQATT and SNEGSKA (reference sequence).